This T cell receptor (beta chain) derives from a study of T-cell reconstitution after alpha-beta-depleted transplantation in children. The authors prepared the TCRbeta library with unique molecular identifiers. TCRdb processed the PCR reads anew with MiXCR; each CDR3 protein has one entry. The sample holds about 980,000 distinct CDR3 sequences, about 31% seen once. Trimming took 5 bases from V and 6 from J, leaving 16 bases between them. Germline loops: CDR1 SGHRS, CDR2 YFSETQ. The CDR3 sequence is 14 residues long. Study results and limitations: T-cell counts and diversity were attributed mostly to newly produced T cells one year after transplant.

For this clonotype: Its target is not known.

The specimen was PBMCs, mostly from graft donor cells, collected 360 days after TCRalphabeta/CD19-depleted stem cell transplant. The source of this sequence is a boy under two years old who had a stem cell transplant for SCID, so the T cells may come from the graft donor. The chain employs TRBV5-1 and TRBJ2-3; D is unresolved. This chain's CDR3 is CASRPSGARDTQYF. CDR3 bases: TGCGCCAGCAGGCCTAGTGGTGCCAGGGATACGCAGTATTTT.